Described below is a single T cell receptor beta chain sequence and its context. The sample is drawn from a study of blood T cell repertoires in COVID-19. Study at large: The United States, Italy and Spain were the sources of the acute and convalescent COVID-19 samples. Nucleic acid was either cDNA or gDNA, and it came from T cells, B-cell-depleted T cells, or PBMCs.

Original handling: For nucleated cells, counts were estimated from reference gene primer amplification. Sequencing used immunoSEQ multiplex PCR; TCRdb keeps in-frame clones, though not all of them. That table supplies the V and J calls and clone size; D and trimming were determined from the DNA. This table has about 170,000 clones, roughly 84% appearing once. Germline assignment: CDR1 SQVTM and CDR2 ANQGSEA. V lost 0 bases and J lost 0; bases outside the gene matches: 10. CDR3 length: 19 residues. This sequence joins TRBV29-1 and TRBJ2-1; 11 bases agree with TRBD2. Sequenced: peripheral blood. The clonotype originates from an older man with active or convalescent COVID-19. The CDR3 protein is CSVEDGLLAGVSSYNEQFF. DNA for the CDR3: TGCAGCGTTGAAGATGGGTTACTAGCGGGGGTGAGCTCCTACAATGAGCAGTTCTTC.